The clone carrying this TCR beta chain showed up just a few times. Its antigen is still unknown. With 6 bases clipped from V and 4 bases from J, the junction kept 6 bases outside the gene matches. CDR3 length equals 14 residues. Germline CDR1 reads DFQATT; CDR2 reads SNEGSKA (reference sequence). This sample was taken from a study of CD8 T cells in ankylosing spondylitis. Study results and caveats: In ankylosing spondylitis blood, a motif of roughly 8 highly homologous TCR beta variants appeared characteristic.

TCRdb passed the 5' RACE reads through MiXCR, listing each CDR3 protein once. Found here are fewer than 550,000 distinct CDR3 sequences, approximately 5.3% of them singletons; the top ten hold roughly 3.3%. The V call is TRBV20-1, the J call TRBJ2-1; 10 nucleotides match TRBD2. Sequenced input: blood, either unsorted or a sorted T cell fraction (not recorded which). The TCR was taken from a male donor with ankylosing spondylitis. CDR3 amino acids: CSAEGLAIYNEQFF. The CDR3 DNA sequence: TGCAGTGCGGAGGGACTAGCGATATACAATGAGCAGTTCTTC.